This TCR beta chain was sequenced during a study of beta chain features in type 1 diabetes. Overall study context: Age, gender, cell numbers and subset yield matched between patients and controls. About 98,000,000 sorted cells were examined across all samples.

As every portion of the isolated RNA was reverse transcribed, the sequencing read expressed TCRB transcripts. TCRdb keeps only in-frame clones here, not all; method: immunoSEQ multiplex PCR. This sample has approximately 140,000 clones, with less than 10% found just once. Study conclusions and caveats: Patients showed naive, central memory and Treg TCRB repertoires that appeared more similar than those of healthy donors. Here, the possible influence of HLA type (on TCRB rearrangement) remained unresolved.

As concerns this clone: No antigen is known for it.

Material: central memory CD4+ T cells from blood. The origin of this receptor is a woman aged 40-49 years in good health.

Written as DNA, the CDR3 is TGTGCCAGTAACCTGGTTGGGGCTGGGAACACTGAAGCTTTCTTT. This translates into CASNLVGAGNTEAFF. V usage is TRBV19 and J usage is TRBJ1-1; D possibly corresponds to TRBD1 (5 bases). Germline CDR1 and CDR2: LNHDA and SQIVND (reference sequence). The length of the CDR3 is 15 residues. The V end was cut by 7 bases, the J end by 1 base, with 16 bases between.